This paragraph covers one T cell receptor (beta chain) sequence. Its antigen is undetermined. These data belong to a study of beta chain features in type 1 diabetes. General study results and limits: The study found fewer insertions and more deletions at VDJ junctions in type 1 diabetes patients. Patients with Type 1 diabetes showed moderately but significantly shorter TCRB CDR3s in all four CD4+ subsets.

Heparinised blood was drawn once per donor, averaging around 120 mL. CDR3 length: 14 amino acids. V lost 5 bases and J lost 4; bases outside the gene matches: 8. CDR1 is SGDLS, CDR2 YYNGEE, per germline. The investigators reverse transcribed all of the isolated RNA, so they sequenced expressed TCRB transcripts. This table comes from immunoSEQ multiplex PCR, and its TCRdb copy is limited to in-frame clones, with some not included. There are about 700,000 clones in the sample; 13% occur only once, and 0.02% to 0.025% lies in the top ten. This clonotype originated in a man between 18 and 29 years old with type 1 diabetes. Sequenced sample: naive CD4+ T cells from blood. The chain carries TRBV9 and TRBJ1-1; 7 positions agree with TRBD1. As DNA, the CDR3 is TGTGCCAGCAGAGGTACAGGGGTGGGCACTGAAGCTTTCTTT. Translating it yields CASRGTGVGTEAFF.